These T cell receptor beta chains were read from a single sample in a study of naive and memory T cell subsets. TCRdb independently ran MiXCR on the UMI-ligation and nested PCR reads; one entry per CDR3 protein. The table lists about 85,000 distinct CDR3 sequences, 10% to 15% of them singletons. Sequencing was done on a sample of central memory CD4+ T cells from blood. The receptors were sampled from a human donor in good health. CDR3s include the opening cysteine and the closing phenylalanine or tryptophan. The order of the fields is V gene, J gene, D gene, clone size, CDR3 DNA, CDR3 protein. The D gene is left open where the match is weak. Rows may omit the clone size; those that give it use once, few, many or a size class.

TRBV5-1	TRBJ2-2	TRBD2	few	TGCGCCAGCAGCTTTCTGAGCGGGGCGAACACCGGGGAGCTGTTTTTT	CASSFLSGANTGELFF
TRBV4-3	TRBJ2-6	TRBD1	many	TGCGCCAGCAGCGAAAATCCCCAGACAGGGGCTGGGGCCAACGTCCTGACTTTC	CASSENPQTGAGANVLTF
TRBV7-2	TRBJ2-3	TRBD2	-	TGTGCCAGCAGTCCCACTAGCGGGGGGAAGCCGGCAGATACGGAGTATTTT	CASSPTSGGKPADTEYF
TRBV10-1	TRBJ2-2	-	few	TGCGCCAGCAGTGTTGGCGGGAACACCGGGGAGCTGTTTTTT	CASSVGGNTGELFF
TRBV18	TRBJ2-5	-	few	TGTGCCAGCTCACCTGTTTACAGAAAATCCCAAGAGACCCAGTACTTC	CASSPVYRKSQETQYF
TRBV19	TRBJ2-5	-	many	TGTGCCAGTAGGAATCTGGACATCCCGCAAGAGACCCAGTACTTC	CASRNLDIPQETQYF
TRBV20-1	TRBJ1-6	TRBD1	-	TGCAGTGCTCGGACAGGGGGTTCACCCCTCCACTTT	CSARTGGSPLHF
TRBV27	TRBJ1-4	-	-	TGTGCCAGCAGGAGACCAGGGGATCCTAATGAAAAACTGTTTTTT	CASRRPGDPNEKLFF
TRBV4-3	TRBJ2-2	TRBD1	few	TGCGCCAGCAGCAGGGGACAGGGTATCGGGGAGCTGTTTTTT	CASSRGQGIGELFF
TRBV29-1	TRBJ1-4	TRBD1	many	TGCAGCGTTGATGGACAGGGCGTCGAAAAACTGTTTTTT	CSVDGQGVEKLFF
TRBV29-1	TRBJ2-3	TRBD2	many	TGCAGCGTGACTAGCGGCCCCACAGATACGCAGTATTTT	CSVTSGPTDTQYF
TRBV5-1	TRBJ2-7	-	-	TGCGCCAGCAGCTCCGGGGGAACCAGCTCCTACGAGCAGTACTTC	CASSSGGTSSYEQYF
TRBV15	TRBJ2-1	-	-	TGTGCCACCAGCAGAGATCTGCGCGGCTCCGGGTCTGGTGAGCAGTTCTTC	CATSRDLRGSGSGEQFF
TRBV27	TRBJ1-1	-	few	TGTGCCAGCAGACCGTGGCAGGCCTCGACTAGAACTGAAGCTTTCTTT	CASRPWQASTRTEAFF
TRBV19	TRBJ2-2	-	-	TGTGCCAGTAGTATTCGTGGGGGGCGAAGCACCGGGGAGCTGTTTTTT	CASSIRGGRSTGELFF
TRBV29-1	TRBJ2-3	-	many	TGCAGCTCCTGGGAAGATACGCAGTATTTT	CSSWEDTQYF
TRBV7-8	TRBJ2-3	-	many	TGTGCCAGCAGCTTAGGACAGGTGGTCACAGATACGCAGTATTTT	CASSLGQVVTDTQYF
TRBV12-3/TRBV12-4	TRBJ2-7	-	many	TGTGCCAGCAGTTACCAGGAGGGGAGCTCCTACGAGCAGTACTTC	CASSYQEGSSYEQYF
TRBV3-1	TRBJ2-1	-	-	TGTGCCAGCAGCCCCAGGGGGGGGGGCGCCTACAATGAGCAGTTCTTC	CASSPRGGGAYNEQFF
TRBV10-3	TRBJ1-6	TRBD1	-	TGTGCCATCAGTGATTCGGACAGGGGTGGTTCACCCCTCCACTTT	CAISDSDRGGSPLHF
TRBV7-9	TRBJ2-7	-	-	TGTGCCAGCAGCTTACGAGGGAATAGATTCTACGAGCAGTACTTC	CASSLRGNRFYEQYF
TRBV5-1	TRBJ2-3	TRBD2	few	TGCGCCAGCAGCAGGGGACTAGCGGAACACCGAGGCACAGATACGCAGTATTTT	CASSRGLAEHRGTDTQYF
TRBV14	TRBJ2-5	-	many	TGTGCCAGCAGCCAAGAGAGAAAAGAGACCCAGTACTTC	CASSQERKETQYF
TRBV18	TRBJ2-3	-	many	TGTGCCAGCTCACCAGGGGCTGGGGCGAGCACAGATACGCAGTATTTT	CASSPGAGASTDTQYF
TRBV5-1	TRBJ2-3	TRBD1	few	TGCGCCAGCAGCTTAGGGGGCAGAGATACGCAGTATTTT	CASSLGGRDTQYF
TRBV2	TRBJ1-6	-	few	TGTGCCAGCACCACGACATTCGTCCGAAATTCACCCCTCCACTTT	CASTTTFVRNSPLHF
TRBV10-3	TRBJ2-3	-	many	TGTGCCATCAGCGGTCCTTGGGATACGCAGTATTTT	CAISGPWDTQYF
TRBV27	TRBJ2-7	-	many	TGTGCCAGCAGCACGACCTTCGGGAGAGTCTACGAGCAGTACTTC	CASSTTFGRVYEQYF
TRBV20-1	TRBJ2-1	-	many	TGCAGTGCTAGGGAGCTGTACAATGAGCAGTTCTTC	CSARELYNEQFF
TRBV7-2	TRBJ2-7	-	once	TGTGCCAGCAGCTTAGAACCCGGAAATTACGAGCAGTACTTC	CASSLEPGNYEQYF
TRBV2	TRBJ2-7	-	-	TGTGCCTGCCAGCGATCTGATGGCGCTAACGAGCAGTACTTC	CACQRSDGANEQYF
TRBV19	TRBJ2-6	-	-	TGTGCCAGTAGTACCCTTTTTGGGGCCAACGTCCTGACTTTC	CASSTLFGANVLTF
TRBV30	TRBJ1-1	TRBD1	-	TGTGCCTGGAGTGTTGGAGGGGGCGGTCGCACTGAAGCTTTCTTT	CAWSVGGGGRTEAFF
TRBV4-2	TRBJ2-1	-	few	TGTGCCAGCAGCCAAGATCGCAGGGGGCAGTTCTTC	CASSQDRRGQFF
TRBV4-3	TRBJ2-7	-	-	TGCGCCAGCAGCCAAGATCCCGAACGGGGCGAGCAGTACTTC	CASSQDPERGEQYF
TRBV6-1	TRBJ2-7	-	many	TGTGCCAGCAGCCGGATCTACGAGCAGTACTTC	CASSRIYEQYF
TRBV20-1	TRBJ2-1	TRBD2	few	TGCAGTGCTACCTTAGCGGGAGGGCCGGGGAATGAGCAGTTCTTC	CSATLAGGPGNEQFF
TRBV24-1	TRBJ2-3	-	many	TGTGCCACCAGTGGAAGATCAGGCACAGATACGCAGTATTTT	CATSGRSGTDTQYF
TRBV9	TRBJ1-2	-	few	TGTGCCAGCAGCGTTACCCTTAACTATGGCTACACCTTC	CASSVTLNYGYTF
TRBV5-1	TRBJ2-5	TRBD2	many	TGCGCCAGCAGTCCTGCGGGGGGGCAAGAGACCCAGTACTTC	CASSPAGGQETQYF
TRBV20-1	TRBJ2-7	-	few	TGCAGTGCGAAAGGGGGAGTAGACGAGCAGTACTTC	CSAKGGVDEQYF
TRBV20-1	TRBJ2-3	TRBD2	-	TGCAGTGCTAGGGCGGGGGAAAGAAGCACAGATACGCAGTATTTT	CSARAGERSTDTQYF
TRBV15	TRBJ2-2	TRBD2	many	TGTGCCACCAGCAGACTTGCCGGGACTAGCGGGAGGGCGGACACCGGGGAGCTGTTTTTT	CATSRLAGTSGRADTGELFF
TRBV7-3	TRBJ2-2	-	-	TGTGCCAGCAGCTTATCGGCCGGGGAGCTGTTTTTT	CASSLSAGELFF
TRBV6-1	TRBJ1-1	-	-	TGTGCCAGCAGTGCCTTTACAGGGCATGAAGCTTTCTTT	CASSAFTGHEAFF
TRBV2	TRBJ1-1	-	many	TGTGCCAGCAGTGGACAGAGTATGAACACTGAAGCTTTCTTT	CASSGQSMNTEAFF
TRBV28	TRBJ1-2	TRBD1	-	TGTGCCAGCAGAACACCGGGACAGGGGGTTGTCTATGGCTACACCTTC	CASRTPGQGVVYGYTF
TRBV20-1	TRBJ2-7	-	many	TGCAGTGCTAGAGATCAACGACGAAGCGGGACATCCTACGAGCAGTACTTC	CSARDQRRSGTSYEQYF
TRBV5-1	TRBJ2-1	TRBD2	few	TGCGCCAGCAGACGGACTAGCGGGAGTATCCATGAGCAGTTCTTC	CASRRTSGSIHEQFF
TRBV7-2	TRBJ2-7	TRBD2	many	TGTGCCAGCAGCGCAGCCGGGACTAGCTCCAACGAGCAGTACTTC	CASSAAGTSSNEQYF
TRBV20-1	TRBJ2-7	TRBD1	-	TGCAGTGCTAGAAGGGGGCTCGACGAGCAGTACTTC	CSARRGLDEQYF
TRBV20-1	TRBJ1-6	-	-	TGCAGTGCTAGTCCCTCGGACAGACTTTTTAGCCCCCTCCACTTT	CSASPSDRLFSPLHF
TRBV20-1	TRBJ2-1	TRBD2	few	TGCAGTGCTAGACAGCTAGCGGGGGAGCAGTTCTTC	CSARQLAGEQFF